The clone carrying this T cell receptor (beta chain) showed up just a few times. The data were obtained in a study of blood T cell repertoires in COVID-19. Study background: From the United States, Italy and Spain came samples of acute and convalescent COVID-19. The analysed material was cDNA or gDNA that came from T cells, B-cell-depleted T cells, or PBMCs.

There are 16 residues in the CDR3. V lost 4 bases and J lost 1, with 14 bases in between. From germline, CDR1 is KGHSH and CDR2 LQKENI. As handled by the study authors: Scientists estimated how many nucleated cells there were by amplifying reference gene primers. Here immunoSEQ multiplex PCR was the method, and the copy in TCRdb shows in-frame clones only, minus some. The DNA was the basis for D and trimming; V, J and clone size are from that table. The sample contains under 250,000 clones, around four fifths of which appear only once. The gene calls are TRBV18 and TRBJ1-5; TRBD1 is a possible D gene (6 bases). This TCR was sampled from a man aged 40-55 years with active or convalescent COVID-19. Sequencing input: peripheral blood. The CDR3 spells CASSLGQQGSNQPQHF. CDR3 DNA sequence: TGTGCCAGCTCACTCGGACAGCAGGGGAGCAATCAGCCCCAGCATTTT.